This T cell receptor beta chain appears in the sequencing data of a study of beta chain features in type 1 diabetes (dated by TCRdb to the late 2010s). With respect to the entire study: No differences in mean age, gender distribution, total cell number or subset yield were found between patients and healthy donors. A total of approximately 99,000,000 sorted cells were examined across all samples, and RNA yield correlated strongly with the number of cells per subset. The study compared the TCRB repertoires of sorted circulating CD4+ T cell subsets in recently diagnosed type 1 diabetes patients with those in matched healthy donors. Whereas all 30 or so donors provided naive and central memory subsets, regulatory and stem cell-like memory subsets were isolated from just 8 patients and roughly eight healthy donors. What the authors observed across the whole study: PCR may preferentially amplify shorter templates, but because patient and control samples were amplified and corrected together, any resulting skew would affect both groups equally. The naive, central memory and regulatory TCRB repertoires appeared to resemble one another more closely among patients than among healthy donors. Because cDNA was sequenced instead of genomic DNA, activated cells with high expression could be over-represented, although the groups did not differ in activation or CD3 levels. At VDJ recombination sites, patients with type 1 diabetes made fewer insertions and deleted more nucleotides, a pattern implying thymic rearrangement abnormalities. Because small numbers of individuals were included in the HLA sub-analyses, any influence of HLA type on TCRB rearrangement was left unresolved. In all four CD4+ subsets, TCRB CDR3 length was moderately but significantly shorter in type 1 diabetes patients.

This clone showed up many times. Its antigen is still unknown. Base-call qualities are not available, and no considerably larger clone is one nucleotide away. For CDR1 and CDR2, the germline V gene lists SQVTM and ANQGSEA. The cysteine opens and the phenylalanine closes a CDR3 of 14 amino acids. The read is trimmed to its CDR3 DNA, 42 bases read in frame from base 1. V loses 6 bases, J loses 12 bases, and the germline ends lie 23 bases apart. All of the isolated RNA was reverse transcribed with the High Capacity cDNA Reverse Transcription Kit, so expressed TCRB transcripts were sequenced. Deep immunoSEQ sequencing was applied to naive, central memory and regulatory T cell samples, giving an average of roughly 3.5 million total reads per sample. After sorted cells were lysed in RLT buffer, RNA was extracted with DNase-treated RNeasy Micro or Mini kits, with the choice depending on cell number. Each cell subset was processed separately to prevent cross-contamination, with patient and healthy donor samples processed together. TCRB sequences were amplified from cDNA with the immunoSEQ multiplex PCR, producing 87-bp fragments spanning the CDR3 region. Sequencing of the amplicons was done on the Illumina HiSeq platform. The source study handled its data this way. Synthetic template baselines were used to correct PCR bias computationally, reads within Hamming distance 2 were collapsed together, and singletons that could not be merged were discarded. By aligning reads against IMGT, V, D and J genes, CDR3 length, and insertions or deletions at six rearrangement sites were assigned. Within each subset, clonotype counts were normalized to sorted cell number, after which true diversity and Gini coefficients were computed with the tcR R package. Repertoire sharing was quantified using the overlap coefficient calculated on TCRB nucleotide sequences. Out-of-frame TCRB sequences from naive cells were analyzed as a proxy for the pre-selection repertoire. What TCRdb holds here is the immuneACCESS table cut down to in-frame rearrangements. Part of the clones is not present; checked against another copy, under half of the missing clones reflect an unresolved V gene, and the others are unexplained. The DNA gave D and trimming, while V, J and clone size come from that table. The sample data list about half a million clones, and 10% to 12% of these were observed just once. Over 0.035% of the sample is held by the ten biggest clonotypes.

Each donor gave one peripheral blood draw, approximately 0.11 L on average, collected into heparinised tubes. Naive, central memory, regulatory and stem cell-like memory CD4+ T cells were sorted on a BD FACSAria II using a panel including CD45RO, CCR7, CD25, CD127, CD95 and CD27. All sorted populations exceeded 95% purity. PBMCs were isolated immediately by Lymphoprep density gradient centrifugation and stained directly without culture. To minimize batch effects, samples were stained and sorted in pairs, one healthy donor with one patient per experiment. What was sequenced was naive CD4+ T cells from blood. The label giving this sample's cell subset or site can be read as: true naive CD4+ T cells. This TCR derives from a woman between 18 and 29 years old in good health. This chain joins TRBV29-1 to TRBJ1-4, with no confidently assigned D gene. For the CDR3, the sequence is CSVLGLAGKRELFF. In nucleotide form, the sequence is TGCAGCGTGTTGGGATTGGCAGGAAAACGGGAACTGTTTTTT.